This T cell receptor beta chain was sequenced in a study of blood T cell repertoires in COVID-19. Overall study context: Both acute and convalescent COVID-19 samples were obtained from the United States, Italy and Spain. The cDNA or gDNA used as material had been derived from T cells, B-cell-depleted T cells, or PBMCs.

This clone was seen once. Trimming stripped 1 base from V and 5 bases from J, with 6 bases between. The CDR3 has 13 amino acids. Germline V gives CDR1 MGHRA, CDR2 YSYEKL. As processed by the authors: By means of reference gene primer amplification, nucleated cell counts were estimated. The method was immunoSEQ multiplex PCR; TCRdb's version includes in-frame clones alone and lacks a portion of them. V, J and clone size were drawn from that table, and D and trimming were deduced from the DNA. The sample contains about 69,000 clones, 85% of which appear only once. The chain employs TRBV4-1 and TRBJ2-1; D not certain. This TCR was sampled from a man at least 80 years old with acute or convalescent COVID-19. Sequenced sample: peripheral blood. The CDR3 nucleotides read TGCGCCAGCAGCCAAGTTCGTAACAATGAGCAGTTCTTC. As protein: CASSQVRNNEQFF.